This TCR beta chain was recovered during a study of patients and donors after allogeneic stem cell transplantation. This CDR3 contains 15 residues. The V end lost 7 bases, the J end lost 1 base, and 17 bases lay between the germline ends. Germline values: CDR1 DFQATT, CDR2 SNEGSKA (reference sequence). TCRdb reanalysed the RT-PCR reads using MiXCR and keeps one entry per CDR3 protein. The table lists approximately 430,000 distinct CDR3 sequences, roughly 17% of them singletons, with roughly 7.2% in the top ten. This clonotype was found many times. Material: blood, either unsorted or a sorted T cell fraction (not recorded which). The rearrangement links TRBV20-1 to TRBJ1-3; D ambiguous. The source is a human donor who was either an allogeneic HSCT recipient or a stem cell or donor lymphocyte infusion donor (not recorded which). It is not recorded whose cells these are; they may come from a transplant donor. CDR3 nucleotide sequence: TGCAGTGTTTCCTCCCTTGGCTTGTCTGGAAACACCATATATTTT. Translating gives CSVSSLGLSGNTIYF.